This T cell receptor (beta chain) was identified in a study of cytomegalovirus exposure and HLA in healthy donors. Study observations and caveats: CMV antigen specificity was confirmed in vitro for three CMV-associated chains. The study had only CMV serostatus as immune exposure information.

The PCR was carried out with 60 Vbeta primers and 13 Jbeta primers. Generated by immunoSEQ multiplex PCR, the TCRdb table keeps only in-frame clones and is missing some. The table records some 190,000 clones, roughly 80% of them present only once. From germline, CDR1 is KGHSH and CDR2 LQKENI. The CDR3 has 15 amino acids. With V trimmed by 3 bases and J by 6 bases, 7 bases remained unmatched. A single count supports this clone. As yet, its antigen is unknown. The chain couples TRBV18 to TRBJ2-7; 11 bases line up with TRBD2. This sequence originates from a male donor in good health and CMV-seronegative. The sample was PBMCs. The CDR3 loop reads CASSPSTSGSVEQYF. The DNA for the CDR3 is TGTGCCAGCTCACCGAGCACTAGCGGGAGTGTCGAGCAGTACTTC.